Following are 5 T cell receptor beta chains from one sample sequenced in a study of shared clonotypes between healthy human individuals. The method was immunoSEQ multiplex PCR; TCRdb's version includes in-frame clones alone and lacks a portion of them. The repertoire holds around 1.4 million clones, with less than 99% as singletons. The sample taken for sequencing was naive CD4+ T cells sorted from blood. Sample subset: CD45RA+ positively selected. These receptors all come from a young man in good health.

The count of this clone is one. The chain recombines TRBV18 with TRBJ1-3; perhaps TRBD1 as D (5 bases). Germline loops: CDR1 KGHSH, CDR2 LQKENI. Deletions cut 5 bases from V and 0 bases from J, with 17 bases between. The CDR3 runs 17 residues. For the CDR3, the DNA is TGTGCCAGCTCAGTTTCGGGACTCCCAGGCTCTGGAAACACCATATATTTT. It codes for CASSVSGLPGSGNTIYF.

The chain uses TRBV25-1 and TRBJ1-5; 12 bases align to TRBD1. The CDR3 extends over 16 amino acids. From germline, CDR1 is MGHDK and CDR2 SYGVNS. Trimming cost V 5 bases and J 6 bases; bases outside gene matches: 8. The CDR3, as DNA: TGTGCCAGCAGTCCCGGGGGGACAGGGGGCCCTCAGCCCCAGCATTTT. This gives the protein CASSPGGTGGPQPQHF.

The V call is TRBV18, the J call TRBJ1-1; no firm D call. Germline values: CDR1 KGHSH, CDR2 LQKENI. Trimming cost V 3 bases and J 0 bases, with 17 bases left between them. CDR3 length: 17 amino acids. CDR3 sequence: CASSPQMRVTVNTEAFF. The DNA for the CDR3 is TGTGCCAGCTCACCTCAAATGAGGGTGACGGTGAACACTGAAGCTTTCTTT.

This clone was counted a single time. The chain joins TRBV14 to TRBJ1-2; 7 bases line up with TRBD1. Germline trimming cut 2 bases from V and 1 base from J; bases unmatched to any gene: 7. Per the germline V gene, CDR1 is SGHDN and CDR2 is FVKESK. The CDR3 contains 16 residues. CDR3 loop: CASSQRRDSFNYGYTF. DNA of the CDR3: TGTGCCAGCAGCCAAAGACGGGACAGTTTTAACTATGGCTACACCTTC.

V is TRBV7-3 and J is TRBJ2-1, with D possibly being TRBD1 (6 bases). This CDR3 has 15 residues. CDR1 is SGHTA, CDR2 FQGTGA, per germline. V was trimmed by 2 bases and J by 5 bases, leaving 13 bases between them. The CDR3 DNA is TGTGCCAGCAGCTTAGTTATTGGACAGAACAATGAGCAGTTCTTC. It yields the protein CASSLVIGQNNEQFF.